This T cell receptor (beta chain) was obtained from a study of patients and donors after allogeneic stem cell transplantation. MiXCR, applied by TCRdb to the RT-PCR reads, yields one record per CDR3 protein. The top ten clones hold 5% to 6.5% of a sample with about a million distinct CDR3 sequences, about a sixth of them seen once. The CDR3 loop spans 14 amino acids. Germline V gene lookup returns CDR1 DFQATT and CDR2 SNEGSKA (reference sequence). The chain links TRBV20-1 to TRBJ2-3; D could derive from TRBD1 or TRBD2 (5 bases each). Sequences were obtained from blood, either unsorted or a sorted T cell fraction (not recorded which). The sequence was collected from a human donor who was either an allogeneic HSCT recipient or a stem cell or donor lymphocyte infusion donor (not recorded which). It is not recorded whose cells these are; they may come from a transplant donor. The CDR3 region has the DNA TGCAGCGCTCCTGAATGGGGGAGCACAGATACGCAGTATTTT. It translates to CSAPEWGSTDTQYF.